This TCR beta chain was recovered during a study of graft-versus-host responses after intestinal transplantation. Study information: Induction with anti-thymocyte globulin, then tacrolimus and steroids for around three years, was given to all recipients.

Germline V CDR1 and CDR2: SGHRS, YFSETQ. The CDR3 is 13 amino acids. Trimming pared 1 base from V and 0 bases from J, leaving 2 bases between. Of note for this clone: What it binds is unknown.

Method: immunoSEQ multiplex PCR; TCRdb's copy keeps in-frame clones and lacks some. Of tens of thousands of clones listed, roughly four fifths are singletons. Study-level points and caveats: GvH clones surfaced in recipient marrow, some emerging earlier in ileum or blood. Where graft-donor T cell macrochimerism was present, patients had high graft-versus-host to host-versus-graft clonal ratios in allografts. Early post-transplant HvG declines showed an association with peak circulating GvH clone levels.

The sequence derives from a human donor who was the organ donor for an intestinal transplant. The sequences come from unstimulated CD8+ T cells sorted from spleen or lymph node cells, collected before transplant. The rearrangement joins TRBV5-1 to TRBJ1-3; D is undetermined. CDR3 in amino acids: CASSLNSGNTIYF. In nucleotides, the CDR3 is TGCGCCAGCAGCTTGAACTCTGGAAACACCATATATTTT.